What follows are 24 T cell receptor beta chains derived from one specimen sequenced in a study of blood T cell repertoires in COVID-19. The assay was immunoSEQ multiplex PCR, and TCRdb's table has in-frame clones only and misses some. The sample lists tens of thousands of clones, almost 90% seen once, with almost 5% in the top ten. The material sequenced was peripheral blood. The source is a woman aged 70 to 79 with active COVID-19.

The chain is built from TRBV5-6 and TRBJ2-2; 10 positions match TRBD2. This CDR3 comprises 15 residues. J gave up 3 bases and V 4 bases, and 3 bases lay outside the gene matches. Germline-derived CDR1 and CDR2 are SGHDT and YYEEEE. CDR3 amino acids: CASSHSGGYTGELFF. CDR3 bases: TGTGCCAGCAGCCATAGCGGGGGGTACACCGGGGAGCTGTTTTTT.

The chain links TRBV5-6 to TRBJ1-3, with D possibly TRBD1 on 6 matching bases. Per the germline V gene, CDR1 is SGHDT and CDR2 is YYEEEE. The length of the CDR3 is 17 residues. The V and J ends lost 1 base and 0 bases respectively, with 14 bases between them. This CDR3 is CASSLIGTWTSGNTIYF. The CDR3 DNA follows: TGTGCCAGCAGCTTGATCGGGACATGGACCTCTGGAAACACCATATATTTT.

This clone has only a few counts. The chain joins TRBV4-3 to TRBJ2-3; D gene ambiguous. V lost 0 bases to trimming and J lost 4 bases, with 11 bases between them. CDR3 length equals 15 residues. Germline V gene data show CDR1 as LGHNA and CDR2 as YSLEER. CDR3 loop: CASSQERREADTQYF. The CDR3 bases are TGCGCCAGCAGCCAAGAGAGGAGAGAGGCAGATACGCAGTATTTT.

The J gene is TRBJ1-1, the V gene TRBV7-8; D not certain. Per the germline V gene, CDR1 is SGHVS and CDR2 is FQNEAQ. The CDR3 has 14 amino acids. The ends were cut back, 5 bases at V and 1 base at J, with 11 bases in the middle. CDR3 amino acids: CASSPAGRNTEAFF. The CDR3 DNA sequence: TGTGCCAGCAGCCCGGCGGGGAGGAACACTGAAGCTTTCTTT.

The chain links TRBV19 to TRBJ2-3; 13 bases match TRBD2. V was pared by 5 bases and J by 0 bases, with 8 bases of the junction left unmatched. This CDR3 contains 18 residues. The germline V gene encodes CDR1 LNHDA and CDR2 SQIVND (reference sequence). The CDR3 protein is CASSGGLAGTPSTDTQYF. In DNA, the CDR3 is TGTGCCAGTAGTGGGGGACTAGCGGGGACCCCTAGCACAGATACGCAGTATTTT.

This rearrangement joins TRBV19 to TRBJ2-3; perhaps TRBD1 as D (6 bases). The V gene's germline CDR1 is LNHDA and CDR2 SQIVND (reference sequence). V shed 5 bases and J shed 3 bases, with 21 bases lying between them. The CDR3 runs to 17 residues. The CDR3 DNA reads as TGTGCCAGTAGTGATGACCAACAGGGTTTTAGTACAGATACGCAGTATTTT. Translation gives CASSDDQQGFSTDTQYF.

The chain recombines TRBV3-1 (or the pseudogene TRBV3-2) with TRBJ1-2, with 7 bases lining up with TRBD1. The junction had 10 bases not matched to a gene; V was cut back by 5 bases and J by 4 bases. This CDR3 contains 15 residues. Germline CDR1 is LGHDT and CDR2 is YNNKEL (reference sequence). CDR3 amino acids: CASSNTGDWRYGYTF. DNA of the CDR3: TGTGCCAGCAGCAACACAGGGGATTGGCGCTATGGCTACACCTTC.

The genes are TRBV29-1 and TRBJ2-5; possible D gene TRBD2, 6 bases. V shed 5 bases and J shed 2 bases, with 15 bases lying between them. CDR3 length: 14 amino acids. CDR1 and CDR2 from the germline V gene are SQVTM and ANQGSEA. The CDR3 sequence is CSVYTLRGQETQYF. In nucleotides, the CDR3 is TGCAGCGTTTATACCTTACGGGGGCAAGAGACCCAGTACTTC.

The rearrangement links TRBV27 to TRBJ2-7, with TRBD2 identical over 8 bases. V lost 4 bases and J lost 2; bases outside the gene matches: 7. CDR1 and CDR2 from the germline V gene are MNHEY and SMNVEV (reference sequence). This CDR3 contains 15 residues. The CDR3 spells CASSSTSGDTYEQYF. The CDR3 nucleotides are TGTGCCAGCAGTTCCACTAGCGGTGATACCTACGAGCAGTACTTC.

This sequence joins TRBV5-4 and TRBJ1-1; 11 bases align to TRBD1. The germline V gene has CDR1 SGHNT and CDR2 YYREEE (reference sequence). The trim removed 5 bases at V and 4 bases at J, leaving 13 bases unmatched. The CDR3 totals 17 residues. The CDR3 sequence: CASRPGTGGFLGTEAFF. The CDR3, as DNA: TGTGCCAGCAGGCCCGGGACAGGGGGTTTTTTGGGCACTGAAGCTTTCTTT.

This clone was detected only a few times. This chain uses TRBV12-5 with TRBJ1-3; 7 positions agree with TRBD1. V shed 9 bases, J shed 0 bases, and the junction held 5 bases outside the gene matches. The CDR3 has 14 amino acids. The V gene's germline CDR1 is LGHNT and CDR2 FRNRAP. This chain's CDR3 is CASRQGNSGNTIYF. The CDR3 nucleotides read TGTGCTAGCCGACAGGGTAACTCTGGAAACACCATATATTTT.

The chain couples TRBV5-8 to TRBJ2-1; a weak D match, TRBD2 (5 bases). The CDR3 is 13 amino acids. Per the germline V gene, CDR1 is SGHTS and CDR2 is YDEGEE. V was trimmed by 4 bases and J by 9 bases, leaving 14 bases between them. The chain's CDR3 is CASSPGGEAEQFF. The CDR3 nucleotides read TGTGCCAGCAGCCCTGGAGGAGAGGCTGAGCAGTTCTTC. Drawing the rest from reference TRBV5-8 and TRBJ2-1, the complete variable domain is EAGVTQSPTHLIKTRGQQATLRCSPISGHTSVYWYQQALGLGLQFLLWYDEGEERNRGNFPPRFSGRQFPNYSSELNVNALELEDSALYLCASSPGGEAEQFFGPGTRLTVL.

This clone was seen once. This chain joins TRBV7-2 and TRBJ2-7; perhaps TRBD2 as D (6 bases). Deletions cut 1 base from V and 5 bases from J, with 12 bases between. Per germline, CDR1 SGHTA and CDR2 FQGNSA. The CDR3 consists of 14 residues. The CDR3 region has the DNA TGTGCCAGCAGCTTAGAAGCGGGCCGGGACGAGCAGTACTTC. Translated: CASSLEAGRDEQYF.

In this sample, this clone turned up a few times. The J gene is TRBJ1-5, the V gene TRBV29-1; D is possibly TRBD1 (6 bases). The CDR3 length is 13 residues. Germline values: CDR1 SQVTM, CDR2 ANQGSEA. Trimming took 6 bases from V and 4 from J, leaving 13 bases between them. The CDR3, as DNA: TGCAGCGTAAGCAGGGGTGGGAATCAGCCCCAGCATTTT. Translated: CSVSRGGNQPQHF.

V gene TRBV7-9 combines with J gene TRBJ1-3; D remains ambiguous. The length of the CDR3 is 12 residues. Trimming stripped 2 bases from V and 4 bases from J, with 3 bases between. Germline-derived CDR1 and CDR2 are SEHNR and FQNEAQ (reference sequence). The DNA for the CDR3 is TGTGCCAGCAGCTTAACAGGAAACACCATATATTTT. Protein: CASSLTGNTIYF.

This clone appeared once. This chain links TRBV25-1 with TRBJ1-3, with D possibly TRBD1 on 5 matching bases. V was trimmed by 1 base and J by 0 bases, leaving 16 bases between them. The CDR3 is 18 residues long. Germline CDR1 is MGHDK and CDR2 is SYGVNS. The CDR3 bases are TGTGCCAGCAGTGAATCGTATGGTCAGGGTCGCTCTGGAAACACCATATATTTT. Protein sequence: CASSESYGQGRSGNTIYF.

The rearrangement joins TRBV4-1 to TRBJ2-3; TRBD2 aligns across 12 bases. V shed 4 bases, J shed 1 base, and the junction held 15 bases outside the gene matches. The CDR3 has 20 residues. Germline V CDR1 and CDR2: MGHRA, YSYEKL. The CDR3 coding sequence is TGCGCCAGCAGCCCCCGGTTGGCTAGCGGGGGGGCTCGGCGCACAGATACGCAGTATTTT. Translating gives CASSPRLASGGARRTDTQYF.

This rearrangement joins TRBV24-1 to TRBJ2-7; 9 nucleotides line up with TRBD1. CDR1 and CDR2 from the germline V gene are KGHDR and SFDVKD. The V segment lost 4 bases and the J segment 5 bases; nucleotides outside the gene matches: 8. The CDR3 is 15 amino acids. The CDR3 protein is CATSDSGTGFHEQYF. The CDR3 nucleotides read TGTGCCACCAGTGACTCCGGGACAGGGTTCCACGAGCAGTACTTC.

CDR3 nucleotide sequence: TGTGCCAGCAGTCTCACGGGAAAGGGCGGCAATCAGCCCCAGCATTTT. Translating gives CASSLTGKGGNQPQHF. The V call is TRBV28, the J call TRBJ1-5; D unclear. Trimming left V 5 bases short and J 2 bases short, with 16 bases between. This CDR3 contains 16 residues. In germline, CDR1 is MDHEN, CDR2 SYDVKM.

The chain is built from TRBV27 and TRBJ1-5; possible D gene TRBD1, 6 bases. Trimming pared 6 bases from V and 4 bases from J, leaving 16 bases between. Germline V gene lookup returns CDR1 MNHEY and CDR2 SMNVEV (reference sequence). The CDR3 has 15 residues. The CDR3 coding sequence is TGTGCCAGCAGCGAAATAGGGCAGGGGAATCAGCCCCAGCATTTT. This codes for CASSEIGQGNQPQHF.

This chain connects TRBV5-1 to TRBJ2-7; 8 positions agree with TRBD1. Germline V gene lookup returns CDR1 SGHRS and CDR2 YFSETQ. The trim removed 4 bases at V and 6 bases at J, leaving 9 bases unmatched. The CDR3 runs 14 residues. The CDR3 spells CASSERTGGGEQYF. The CDR3 nucleotides are TGCGCCAGCAGCGAAAGAACAGGGGGAGGCGAGCAGTACTTC.

V gene TRBV28 combines with J gene TRBJ2-4; 8 positions agree with TRBD2. Per germline, CDR1 MDHEN and CDR2 SYDVKM. This CDR3 is 12 amino acids long. Trimming took 6 bases from V and 7 from J; bases not matched to a gene: 2. The CDR3 is CASRGGGNIQYF. The CDR3 nucleotides read TGTGCCAGCAGGGGCGGGGGGAACATTCAGTACTTC.

The chain couples TRBV19 to TRBJ2-4; 8 nucleotides line up with TRBD2. The V segment lost 3 bases and the J segment 9 bases; nucleotides outside the gene matches: 7. The CDR3 sequence is 14 residues long. Germline CDR1 and CDR2: LNHDA and SQIVND (reference sequence). CDR3 region: CASSIGAGRGIQYF. DNA for the CDR3: TGTGCCAGTAGTATTGGGGCCGGGAGGGGCATTCAGTACTTC.

A note on this clone: In the same sample, other DNA sequences code for this CDR3. The chain links TRBV5-1 to TRBJ2-2; D unresolved. Germline loops: CDR1 SGHRS, CDR2 YFSETQ. The CDR3 sequence is 14 residues long. Trimming left V 0 bases short and J 0 bases short, with 3 bases between. CDR3 residues: CASSLASNTGELFF. The DNA for the CDR3 is TGCGCCAGCAGCTTGGCCTCGAACACCGGGGAGCTGTTTTTT. Using reference TRBV5-1 and TRBJ2-2 for the parts outside the CDR3, the full variable domain is KAGVTQTPRYLIKTRGQQVTLSCSPISGHRSVSWYQQTPGQGLQFLFEYFSETQRNKGNFPGRFSGRQFSNSRSEMNVSTLELGDSALYLCASSLASNTGELFFGEGSRLTVL.